The clone carrying this T cell receptor (beta chain) was detected only a few times. The antigen remains unidentified. The entry originates in a study of beta chain features in type 1 diabetes. The study, taken as a whole, reports: Type 1 diabetes patients had TCRB CDR3s that were shorter (moderately but significantly so) in all four CD4+ subsets.

TCRB transcripts that were expressed got sequenced, as all of the isolated RNA had been reverse transcribed. The data were produced by immunoSEQ multiplex PCR, yet TCRdb's version contains in-frame clones alone and is incomplete. The sample has 630,000 or so clones; roughly an eighth are singletons. The germline gives CDR1 MNHEY, CDR2 SMNVEV (reference sequence). This CDR3 region has 17 residues. V was clipped by 0 bases and J by 4 bases; unmatched bases: 6. The sample consisted of naive CD4+ T cells from blood. This chain connects TRBV27 to TRBJ1-6; 7 positions agree with TRBD1. The receptor was derived from a man aged 18 to 35 with type 1 diabetes. CDR3 amino acids: CASSLSGQPLYNSPLHF. The CDR3 region has the DNA TGTGCCAGCAGTTTATCGGGACAGCCGTTGTATAATTCACCCCTCCACTTT.